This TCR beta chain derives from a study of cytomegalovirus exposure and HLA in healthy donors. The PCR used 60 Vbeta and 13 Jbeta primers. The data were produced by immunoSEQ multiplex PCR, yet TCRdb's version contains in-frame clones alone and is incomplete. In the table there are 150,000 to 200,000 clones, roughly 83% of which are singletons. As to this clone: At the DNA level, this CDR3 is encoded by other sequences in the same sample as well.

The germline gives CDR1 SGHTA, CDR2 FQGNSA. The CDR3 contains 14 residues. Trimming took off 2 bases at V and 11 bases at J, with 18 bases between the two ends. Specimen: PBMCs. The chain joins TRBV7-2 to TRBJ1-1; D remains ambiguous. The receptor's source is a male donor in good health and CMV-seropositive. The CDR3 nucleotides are TGTGCCAGCAGCTTACACCGCGGGGTGGAGAATGCTTTCTTT. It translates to CASSLHRGVENAFF.